These 24 T cell receptor beta chains originate from one sample sequenced in a study of technical replicates of blood from a handful of donors. The table came from immunoSEQ multiplex PCR; TCRdb's copy has only in-frame clones and leaves some out. The sample yields some 85,000 clones, approximately 97% seen once. Material for sequencing was T cells isolated from PBMCs. The receptors stem from a human donor in good health.

The J gene is TRBJ1-2, the V gene TRBV6-6, with D perhaps TRBD1 (5 bases). V was cut by 2 bases and J by 4 bases, with 14 bases left in between. This CDR3 is 15 amino acids long. Per germline, CDR1 MNHNY and CDR2 SVGAGI (reference sequence). CDR3 loop: CASSYPGGIGYGYTF. The CDR3, as DNA: TGTGCCAGCAGTTACCCGGGGGGAATCGGCTATGGCTACACCTTC.

V usage is TRBV4-1 and J usage is TRBJ2-7; no definite D call. The germline CDR1 and CDR2 sequences are MGHRA and YSYEKL. V gave up 4 bases and J gave up 2 bases, with 9 bases separating them. The CDR3 length is 13 residues. The CDR3 region has the DNA TGCGCCAGCAGCCTCACTGAGACCTACGAGCAGTACTTC. Protein: CASSLTETYEQYF.

The chain carries TRBV4-1 and TRBJ2-5; 11 nucleotides line up with TRBD2. Germline V lookup: CDR1 MGHRA, CDR2 YSYEKL. V lost 0 bases to trimming and J lost 3 bases; unmatched junction nucleotides: 6. The CDR3 extends over 17 amino acids. This CDR3 is CASSQEQGLAEKETQYF. CDR3 nucleotide sequence: TGCGCCAGCAGCCAAGAACAGGGACTAGCGGAAAAAGAGACCCAGTACTTC.

V usage is TRBV29-1 and J usage is TRBJ2-7, with D possibly being TRBD1 (6 bases). V was clipped by 4 bases and J by 6 bases, with 13 bases between them. The CDR3 consists of 12 residues. Germline V gene data show CDR1 as SQVTM and CDR2 as ANQGSEA. The CDR3 DNA sequence: TGCAGCGTTGTTAACAGGGCGGCCGAGCAGTACTTC. Amino acids: CSVVNRAAEQYF.

The chain links TRBV9 to TRBJ2-3; TRBD2 is a possible D gene (6 bases). The CDR3 has 15 residues. Germline V gene sequence: CDR1 SGDLS, CDR2 YYNGEE. V lost 4 bases, J lost 2 bases, and 14 bases lay in between. The DNA of the CDR3 is TGTGCCAGCAGCCCTTGGGGCGGGGCCACAGATACGCAGTATTTT. It encodes CASSPWGGATDTQYF.

The chain employs TRBV7-2 and TRBJ2-1; D is perhaps TRBD2 (6 bases). The ends were cut back, 3 bases at V and 9 bases at J, with 18 bases in the middle. From germline, CDR1 is SGHTA and CDR2 FQGNSA. The CDR3 is made up of 15 amino acids. The CDR3 coding sequence is TGTGCCAGCAGCTTTCAGGGACTGGGGTACGGTGAGCAGTTCTTC. Amino acids: CASSFQGLGYGEQFF. The whole variable domain, filled in from reference TRBV7-2 and TRBJ2-1, reads GAGVSQSPSNKVTEKGKDVELRCDPISGHTALYWYRQSLGQGLEFLIYFQGNSAPDKSGLPSDRFSAERTGGSVSTLTIQRTQQEDSAVYLCASSFQGLGYGEQFFGPGTRLTVL.

CDR3 amino acids: CSPRDRMNTEAFF. The CDR3 bases are TGCAGCCCGAGGGACAGGATGAACACTGAAGCTTTCTTT. V and J are TRBV29-1 and TRBJ1-1; 8 nucleotides line up with TRBD1. This CDR3 region has 13 residues. Germline trimming cut 8 bases from V and 0 bases from J; bases unmatched to any gene: 5. Germline V gene lookup returns CDR1 SQVTM and CDR2 ANQGSEA.

The chain couples TRBV4-2 to TRBJ1-3; D uncertain. The CDR3 runs to 15 residues. V lost 0 bases, J lost 0 bases, and 6 bases lay in between. CDR1 LGHNA and CDR2 YNFKEQ come from the germline V gene. This CDR3 reads CASSQDRNSGNTIYF. As DNA, the CDR3 is TGTGCCAGCAGCCAAGACAGGAACTCTGGAAACACCATATATTTT.

The chain joins TRBV30 to TRBJ1-5, with D uncertain. CDR1 is GTSNPN and CDR2 is SVGIG in the germline V gene (reference sequence). The V end lost 0 bases, the J end lost 5 bases, and 11 bases lay between the germline ends. This CDR3 spans 14 amino acids. CDR3 nucleotides: TGTGCCTGGAGTGTACTGTACGGGGATCAGCCCCAGCATTTT. This encodes CAWSVLYGDQPQHF.

This clone was picked up one time. The chain uses TRBV25-1 and TRBJ2-1, with 9 nucleotides matching TRBD2. The V gene's germline CDR1 is MGHDK and CDR2 SYGVNS. V lost 4 bases to trimming and J lost 4 bases; unmatched junction nucleotides: 5. The CDR3 has 15 amino acids. The CDR3, as DNA: TGTGCCAGCAGTGGCGGGACTAGCAGGTACAATGAGCAGTTCTTC. It specifies CASSGGTSRYNEQFF.

The chain has TRBV6-6 and TRBJ2-7; D is ambiguous. CDR3 length equals 11 residues. Germline CDR1 is MNHNY and CDR2 is SVGAGI (reference sequence). Trimming pared 4 bases from V and 3 bases from J, leaving 4 bases between. The CDR3 reads CASSSNYEQYF. DNA for the CDR3: TGTGCCAGCAGTTCCAACTACGAGCAGTACTTC.

The rearrangement uses TRBV4-2 and TRBJ2-7; 8 bases match TRBD1. The germline V gene encodes CDR1 LGHNA and CDR2 YNFKEQ. This CDR3 comprises 14 residues. V was clipped by 0 bases and J by 2 bases; unmatched bases: 0. CDR3 coding DNA: TGTGCCAGCAGCCAAGAACAGGGGGCCTACGAGCAGTACTTC. This sequence encodes CASSQEQGAYEQYF.

The V and J genes are TRBV4-1 and TRBJ2-1; TRBD2 aligns across 12 bases. Per germline, CDR1 MGHRA and CDR2 YSYEKL. This CDR3 has 18 amino acids. V shed 1 base and J 7 bases; nucleotides not matched to a gene: 11. The CDR3, as DNA: TGCGCCAGCAGCCAAGGACTAGCGGGAGTAAGATCTACGAATGAGCAGTTCTTC. Translation gives CASSQGLAGVRSTNEQFF.

This clone is a singleton in its sample. The chain joins TRBV10-3 to TRBJ1-1, with 8 bases lining up with TRBD1. The germline CDR1 and CDR2 sequences are ENHRY and SYGVKD. The junction had 4 bases not matched to a gene; V was cut back by 5 bases and J by 5 bases. The CDR3 contains 13 residues. CDR3 nucleotide sequence: TGTGCCATCAGTCAGGGGGCGGTTACTGAAGCTTTCTTT. Protein sequence: CAISQGAVTEAFF.

The genes are TRBV2 and TRBJ2-3, with D unclear. Germline V gene sequence: CDR1 SNHLY, CDR2 FYNNEI. The CDR3 runs 14 residues. Trimming took off 4 bases at V and 0 bases at J, with 8 bases between the two ends. The DNA of the CDR3 is TGTGCCAGCAGTGCGGTTACTAGCACAGATACGCAGTATTTT. Translation gives CASSAVTSTDTQYF.

The V and J genes are TRBV9 and TRBJ1-2; TRBD1 agrees at 7 bases. The CDR3 spans 14 residues. Germline V gene data show CDR1 as SGDLS and CDR2 as YYNGEE. The V gene end was trimmed by 3 bases and the J gene end by 2 bases; junction bases not matched to a gene: 4. CDR3 in DNA: TGTGCCAGCAGCGCCCGGGACAGCAACTATGGCTACACCTTC. Translated, it gives CASSARDSNYGYTF. Using reference TRBV9 and TRBJ1-2 for the parts outside the CDR3, the full variable domain is DSGVTQTPKHLITATGQRVTLRCSPRSGDLSVYWYQQSLDQGLQFLIQYYNGEERAKGNILERFSAQQFPDLHSELNLSSLELGDSALYFCASSARDSNYGYTFGSGTRLTVV.

The chain uses TRBV19 and TRBJ2-7; a weak D match, TRBD1 (5 bases). CDR1 LNHDA and CDR2 SQIVND come from the germline V gene (reference sequence). The CDR3 sequence is 14 residues long. V was pared by 7 bases and J by 2 bases, with 15 bases between. CDR3 nucleotide sequence: TGTGCCAGTACCACGACAGCTGGCGCCTACGAGCAGTACTTC. Translating gives CASTTTAGAYEQYF.

V is TRBV7-2 and J is TRBJ1-5, with 7 bases that match TRBD1. This CDR3 contains 15 residues. Germline V gene lookup returns CDR1 SGHTA and CDR2 FQGNSA. Losses at the gene ends were 5 bases for V and 0 bases for J; bases not matched to a gene: 4. CDR3 sequence (DNA): TGTGCCAGCAGCGTGACAGGGTATAGCAATCAGCCCCAGCATTTT. Its protein is CASSVTGYSNQPQHF.

This chain links TRBV10-3 with TRBJ1-3; no definite D call. The germline gives CDR1 ENHRY, CDR2 SYGVKD. Trimming removed 11 bases at V and 0 bases at J, with 14 bases between. The CDR3 sequence is 14 residues long. The CDR3 is CAVAEGSSGNTIYF. Written as DNA, the CDR3 is TGTGCCGTCGCGGAGGGATCCTCTGGAAACACCATATATTTT.

The chain combines TRBV9 with TRBJ2-6; D is uncertain. Trimming removed 0 bases from V and 3 bases from J, with 4 bases in between. The CDR3 is 14 residues long. Germline-derived CDR1 and CDR2 are SGDLS and YYNGEE. The CDR3 loop reads CASSVGLGANVLTF. CDR3 DNA: TGTGCCAGCAGCGTAGGGCTTGGGGCCAACGTCCTGACTTTC.

In its sample, this clone was seen once. This sequence joins TRBV4-2 and TRBJ2-5, with D unresolved. V dropped 0 bases and J dropped 2 bases, with 7 bases sitting between them. CDR3 length: 14 amino acids. CDR1 LGHNA and CDR2 YNFKEQ come from the germline V gene. The CDR3 nucleotides read TGTGCCAGCAGCCAAGAAACAGAGCAAGAGACCCAGTACTTC. Protein: CASSQETEQETQYF.

This chain connects TRBV14 to TRBJ2-7; D perhaps matches TRBD1 (5 bases). Between the trimmed V and J ends, which lost 4 bases and 4 bases, there was a span of 8 bases. Germline V CDR1 and CDR2: SGHDN, FVKESK. The CDR3 has 12 residues. CDR3 sequence reads: CASSLTAYEQYF. CDR3 in DNA: TGTGCCAGCAGCCTGACAGCTTACGAGCAGTACTTC. Full variable domain (missing parts from reference TRBV14 and TRBJ2-7): EAGVTQFPSHSVIEKGQTVTLRCDPISGHDNLYWYRRVMGKEIKFLLHFVKESKQDESGMPNNRFLAERTGGTYSTLKVQPAELEDSGVYFCASSLTAYEQYFGPGTRLTVT.

This clone was seen once. The chain joins TRBV30 to TRBJ2-2; 11 bases line up with TRBD2. J gave up 5 bases and V 2 bases, and 7 bases lay outside the gene matches. CDR1 GTSNPN and CDR2 SVGIG come from the germline V gene (reference sequence). This CDR3 region has 16 residues. CDR3 coding DNA: TGTGCCTGGAGTCTGAGGGGGACTAGCGGTACCGGGGAGCTGTTTTTT. Its protein product is CAWSLRGTSGTGELFF.

The rearrangement links TRBV4-3 to TRBJ2-7, with 11 bases matching TRBD2. There are 15 residues in the CDR3. V shed 3 bases, J shed 7 bases, and the junction held 8 bases outside the gene matches. CDR1 is LGHNA and CDR2 is YSLEER in the germline V gene. The CDR3 nucleotides read TGCGCCAGCAGCCAGCTGACTAGCGGGGCAGAGGAGCAGTACTTC. Amino acids: CASSQLTSGAEEQYF.